The 8 T cell receptor beta chains in this list originate from one sample, sequenced in a study of T cells in localized non-small cell lung cancer. Generated by immunoSEQ multiplex PCR, the TCRdb table keeps only in-frame clones and is missing some. Among roughly 1,500 clones listed, approximately 29% were seen once. Sequencing used lung tumor tissue, obtained before any cancer treatment. The receptors stem from a male donor at least 60 years old with stage I squamous cell lung carcinoma.

This clone is large. The chain has TRBV6-8 and TRBJ1-5; D is perhaps TRBD1 (5 bases). Germline V gene sequence: CDR1 MNHGY, CDR2 SAAAGT. Trimming took off 6 bases at V and 2 bases at J, with 17 bases between the two ends. The CDR3 loop spans 16 amino acids. The CDR3: CASSPGTGRGNQPQHF. In nucleotides, the CDR3 is TGTGCCAGCAGCCCCGGGACCGGGAGGGGCAATCAGCCCCAGCATTTT.

The V gene is TRBV19, the J gene TRBJ1-4, with TRBD1 matching 7 bases. After removal of 8 bases from V and 4 bases from J, the junction contained 10 bases not matched to a gene. The germline V gene has CDR1 LNHDA and CDR2 SQIVND (reference sequence). CDR3 length equals 15 residues. Here the CDR3 reads CASQTRQGYNEKLFF. The CDR3 bases are TGTGCCAGTCAGACCCGACAGGGTTATAATGAAAAACTGTTTTTT.

V usage is TRBV6-8 and J usage is TRBJ2-7; TRBD1 matches 8 bases. Germline-derived CDR1 and CDR2 are MNHGY and SAAAGT. The ends lost 4 bases at V and 13 bases at J; junction bases unmatched: 12. The CDR3 length is 13 residues. The CDR3 bases are TGTGCCAGCAGTTTTCCCCCTTGGACAGGGACCTACTTC. Protein: CASSFPPWTGTYF.

This clone occurred a few times. This chain connects TRBV18 to TRBJ1-1, with a weak D call TRBD1 (5 bases). In germline, CDR1 is KGHSH, CDR2 LQKENI. The germline V and J ends were trimmed by 0 bases and 1 base, with 12 bases remaining between them. The CDR3 sequence is 16 residues long. The CDR3 loop reads CASSPPSQGSNTEAFF. CDR3 coding DNA: TGTGCCAGCTCACCACCGTCCCAGGGTTCGAACACTGAAGCTTTCTTT.

The V gene is TRBV18, the J gene TRBJ2-5; tentative D call: TRBD1 (5 bases). The V gene's germline CDR1 is KGHSH and CDR2 LQKENI. The V and J ends lost 2 bases and 2 bases respectively, with 12 bases between them. The CDR3 runs 15 residues. This chain's CDR3 is CASSPRPGSQETQYF. Written as DNA, the CDR3 is TGTGCCAGCTCACCAAGGCCAGGGTCTCAAGAGACCCAGTACTTC.

This clone has just a few counts. The chain is built from TRBV6-8 and TRBJ2-1; 9 nucleotides line up with TRBD2. The CDR3 runs 17 residues. The J segment lost 9 bases and the V segment lost 6 bases, leaving 18 bases of the junction unmatched. Germline V gene data show CDR1 as MNHGY and CDR2 as SAAAGT. CDR3 protein: CASRMGGGAVSESEQFF. The CDR3 bases are TGTGCCAGCAGGATGGGCGGGGGGGCCGTAAGTGAGAGTGAGCAGTTCTTC.

The chain has TRBV30 and TRBJ2-3; D ambiguous. Germline V gene sequence: CDR1 GTSNPN, CDR2 SVGIG (reference sequence). V was pared by 3 bases and J by 3 bases, with 13 bases between. This CDR3 has 14 residues. The CDR3 DNA follows: TGTGCCTGGAGGAGGTTAGCCATGACAGATACGCAGTATTTT. Protein: CAWRRLAMTDTQYF.

This clone showed up just a few times. This chain links TRBV18 with TRBJ2-3, with unresolved D. Trimming left V 2 bases short and J 4 bases short, with 7 bases between. This CDR3 comprises 13 residues. The germline V gene has CDR1 KGHSH and CDR2 LQKENI. The CDR3 bases are TGTGCCAGCTCACCAACCGTCTCAGATACGCAGTATTTT. It yields the protein CASSPTVSDTQYF.